The clone carrying this T cell receptor (beta chain) has more than one count but fewer than ten. The target antigen is unknown. Molecular barcoding with unique molecular identifiers was used for the TCRbeta library. TCRdb reprocessed the PCR reads via MiXCR and lists one record per CDR3 protein. The sample lists about 290,000 distinct CDR3 sequences, roughly 9.1% occurring once. CDR1 and CDR2 (germline): DFQATT, SNEGSKA (reference sequence). The CDR3 is made up of 12 amino acids. The V gene lost 8 bases and the J gene lost 6 bases, with 16 bases spanning the gap. These data belong to a study of T-cell reconstitution after alpha-beta-depleted transplantation in children. Findings and limits, study-wide: After one year, T-cell counts and TCRbeta diversity mostly came from new T cells. Alpha-beta T cells present about two months after transplant were reported to originate from several hundred expanded graft clones. Where some patients showed high TCRbeta diversity at day 60, it came from recipient T cells and thymic progenitors that had survived.

This clonotype was obtained from a boy in the first two years of life with acute myeloid leukemia, due to receive a stem cell transplant. The V and J genes are TRBV20-1 and TRBJ1-1; D possibly corresponds to TRBD1 (5 bases). The sample here was PBMCs, taken before TCRalphabeta/CD19-depleted stem cell transplant. CDR3 residues: CSCRWTKAEAFF. CDR3 nucleotide sequence: TGCAGTTGTAGGTGGACAAAGGCTGAAGCTTTCTTT.